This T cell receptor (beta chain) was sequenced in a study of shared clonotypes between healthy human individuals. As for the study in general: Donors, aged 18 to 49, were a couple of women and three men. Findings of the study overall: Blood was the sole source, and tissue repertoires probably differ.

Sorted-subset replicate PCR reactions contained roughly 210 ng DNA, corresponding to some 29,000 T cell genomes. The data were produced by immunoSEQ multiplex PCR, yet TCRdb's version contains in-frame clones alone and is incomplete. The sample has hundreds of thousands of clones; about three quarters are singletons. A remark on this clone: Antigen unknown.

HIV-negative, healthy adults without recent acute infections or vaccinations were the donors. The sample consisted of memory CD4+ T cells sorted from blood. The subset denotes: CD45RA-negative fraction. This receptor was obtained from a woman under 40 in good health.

CDR3 DNA: TGTGCCAGCAGTTTAGAGGACATGCGGACGGGAAAACTGTTTTTT. The encoded protein is CASSLEDMRTGKLFF. The rearrangement uses TRBV28 and TRBJ1-4; D may be TRBD1 (5 bases). This CDR3 region has 15 residues. Trimming removed 2 bases at V and 10 bases at J, with 17 bases between. The germline gives CDR1 MDHEN, CDR2 SYDVKM.